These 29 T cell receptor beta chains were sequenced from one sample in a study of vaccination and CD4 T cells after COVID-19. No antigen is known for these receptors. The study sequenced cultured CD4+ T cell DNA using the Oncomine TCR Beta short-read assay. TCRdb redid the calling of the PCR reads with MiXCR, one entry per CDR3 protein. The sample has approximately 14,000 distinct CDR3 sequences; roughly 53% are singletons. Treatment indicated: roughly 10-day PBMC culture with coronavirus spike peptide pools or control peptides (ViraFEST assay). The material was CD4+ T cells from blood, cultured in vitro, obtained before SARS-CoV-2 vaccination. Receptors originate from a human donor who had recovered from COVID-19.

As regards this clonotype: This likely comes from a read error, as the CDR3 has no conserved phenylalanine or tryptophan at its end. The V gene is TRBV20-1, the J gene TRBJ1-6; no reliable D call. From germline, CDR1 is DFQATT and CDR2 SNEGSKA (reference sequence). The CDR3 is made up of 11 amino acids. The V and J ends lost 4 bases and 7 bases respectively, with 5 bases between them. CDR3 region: CSATKNSPLHL. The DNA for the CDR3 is TGCAGTGCTACTAAAAATTCACCCCTCCACCTT.

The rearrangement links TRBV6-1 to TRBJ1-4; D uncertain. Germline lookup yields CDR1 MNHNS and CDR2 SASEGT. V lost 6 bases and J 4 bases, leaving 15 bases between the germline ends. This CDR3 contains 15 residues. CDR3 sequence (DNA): TGTGCCAGCAGGGCACCGACTATCTATAATGAAAAACTGTTTTTT. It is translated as CASRAPTIYNEKLFF.

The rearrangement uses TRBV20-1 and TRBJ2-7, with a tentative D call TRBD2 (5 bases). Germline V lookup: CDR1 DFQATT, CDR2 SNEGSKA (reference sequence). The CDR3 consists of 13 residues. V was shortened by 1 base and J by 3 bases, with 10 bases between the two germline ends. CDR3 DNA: TGCAGTGCTAGAGGGGCGGGTCTCTACGAGCAGTACTTC. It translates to CSARGAGLYEQYF.

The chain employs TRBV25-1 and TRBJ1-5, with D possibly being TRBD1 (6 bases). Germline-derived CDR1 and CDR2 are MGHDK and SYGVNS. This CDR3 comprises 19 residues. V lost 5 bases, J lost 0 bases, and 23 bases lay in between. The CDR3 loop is CASSNSDSGKGDSNQPQHF. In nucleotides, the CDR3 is TGTGCCAGCAGTAATTCCGACAGCGGGAAGGGGGATAGCAATCAGCCCCAGCATTTT.

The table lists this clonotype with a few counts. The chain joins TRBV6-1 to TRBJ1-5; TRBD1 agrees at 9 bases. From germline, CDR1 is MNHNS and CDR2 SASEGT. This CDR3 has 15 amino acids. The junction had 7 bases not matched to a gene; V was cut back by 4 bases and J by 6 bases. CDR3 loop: CASSAGQGNGQPQHF. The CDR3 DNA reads TGTGCCAGCAGTGCGGGACAGGGTAATGGTCAGCCCCAGCATTTT.

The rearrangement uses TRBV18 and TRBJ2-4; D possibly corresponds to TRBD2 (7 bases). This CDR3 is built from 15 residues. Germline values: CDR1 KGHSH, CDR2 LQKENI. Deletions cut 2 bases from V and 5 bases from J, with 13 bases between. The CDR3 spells CASSPVGGAQNIQYF. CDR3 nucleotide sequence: TGTGCCAGCTCACCAGTAGGGGGGGCCCAAAACATTCAGTACTTC.

The CDR3 sequence is CATSDRGETQYF. The CDR3, as DNA: TGTGCCACCAGTGATAGGGGGGAGACCCAGTACTTC. The genes are TRBV24-1 and TRBJ2-5, with D possibly matching TRBD1 (6 bases). The CDR3 has 12 residues. Trimming took off 3 bases at V and 5 bases at J, with 6 bases between the two ends. Germline assignment: CDR1 KGHDR and CDR2 SFDVKD.

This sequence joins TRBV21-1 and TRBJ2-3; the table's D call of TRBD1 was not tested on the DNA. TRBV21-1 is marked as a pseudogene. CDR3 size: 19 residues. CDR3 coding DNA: TGTGCCAGCAGCAATTCGGTAGAAAAGCGGGGCCCGGGAGGAGATACGCAGTATTTT. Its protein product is CASSNSVEKRGPGGDTQYF.

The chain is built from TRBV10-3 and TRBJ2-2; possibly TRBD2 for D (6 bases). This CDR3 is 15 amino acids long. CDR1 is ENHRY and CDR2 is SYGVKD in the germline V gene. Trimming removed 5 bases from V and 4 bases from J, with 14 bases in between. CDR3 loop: CAISNSGPGTGELFF. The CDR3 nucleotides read TGTGCCATCAGTAATAGCGGTCCCGGCACCGGGGAGCTGTTTTTT.

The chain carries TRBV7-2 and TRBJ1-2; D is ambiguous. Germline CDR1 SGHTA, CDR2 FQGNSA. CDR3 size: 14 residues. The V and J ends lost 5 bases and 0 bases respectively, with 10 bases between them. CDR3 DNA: TGTGCCAGCAGCCCGACTTCAGCTAACTATGGCTACACCTTC. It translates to CASSPTSANYGYTF.

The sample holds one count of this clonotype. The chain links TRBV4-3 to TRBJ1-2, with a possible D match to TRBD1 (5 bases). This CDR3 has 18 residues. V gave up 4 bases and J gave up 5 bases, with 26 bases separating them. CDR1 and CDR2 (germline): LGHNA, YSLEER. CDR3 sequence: CASSPKDYSVMGEYGYTF. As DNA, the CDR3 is TGCGCCAGCAGCCCGAAAGATTATTCGGTCATGGGGGAGTATGGCTACACCTTC.

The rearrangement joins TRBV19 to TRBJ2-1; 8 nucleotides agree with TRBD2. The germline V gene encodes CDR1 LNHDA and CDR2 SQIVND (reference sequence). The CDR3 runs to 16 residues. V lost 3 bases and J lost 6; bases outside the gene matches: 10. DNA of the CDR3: TGTGCCAGTAGTATGGTTACTAGCGGCTTCCCCAATGAGCAGTTCTTC. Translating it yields CASSMVTSGFPNEQFF.

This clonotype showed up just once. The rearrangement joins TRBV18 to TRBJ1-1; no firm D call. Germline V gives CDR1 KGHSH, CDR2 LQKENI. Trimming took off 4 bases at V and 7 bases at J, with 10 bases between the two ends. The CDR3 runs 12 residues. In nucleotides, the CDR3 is TGTGCCAGCTCACTACTAAATATTGAAGCTTTCTTT. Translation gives CASSLLNIEAFF.

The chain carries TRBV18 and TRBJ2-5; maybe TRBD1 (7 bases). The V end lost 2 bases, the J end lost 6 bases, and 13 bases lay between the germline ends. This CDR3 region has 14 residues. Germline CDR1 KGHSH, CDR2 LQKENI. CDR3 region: CASSPRAGGKTQYF. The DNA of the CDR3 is TGTGCCAGCTCACCAAGGGCAGGGGGGAAGACCCAGTACTTC.

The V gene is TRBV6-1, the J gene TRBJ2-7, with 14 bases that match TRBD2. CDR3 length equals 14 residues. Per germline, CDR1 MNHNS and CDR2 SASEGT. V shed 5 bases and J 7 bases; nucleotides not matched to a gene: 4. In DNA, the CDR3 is TGTGCCAGCAGTCGACTAGCGGGAGGGTTAGAGCAGTACTTC. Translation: CASSRLAGGLEQYF.

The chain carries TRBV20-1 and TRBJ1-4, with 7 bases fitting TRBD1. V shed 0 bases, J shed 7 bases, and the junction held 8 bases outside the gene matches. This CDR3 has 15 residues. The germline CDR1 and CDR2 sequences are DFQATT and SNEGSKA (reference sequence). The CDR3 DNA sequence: TGCAGTGCTAGAGACGTCACGGCAGGGGGTGAAAAACTGTTTTTT. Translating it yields CSARDVTAGGEKLFF.

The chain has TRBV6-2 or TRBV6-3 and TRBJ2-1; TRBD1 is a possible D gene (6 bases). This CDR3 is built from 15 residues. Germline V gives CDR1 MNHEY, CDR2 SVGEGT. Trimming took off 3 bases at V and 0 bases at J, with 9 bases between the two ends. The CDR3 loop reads CASSYGQSSYNEQFF. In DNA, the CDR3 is TGTGCCAGCAGTTATGGACAGAGCTCCTACAATGAGCAGTTCTTC.

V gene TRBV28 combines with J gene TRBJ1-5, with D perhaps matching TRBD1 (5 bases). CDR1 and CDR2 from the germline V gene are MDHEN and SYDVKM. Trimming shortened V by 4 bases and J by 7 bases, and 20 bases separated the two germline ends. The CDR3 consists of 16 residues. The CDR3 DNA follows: TGTGCCAGCAGTTCAGGGTATAGAGGAGATGGACAGCCCCAGCATTTT. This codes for CASSSGYRGDGQPQHF.

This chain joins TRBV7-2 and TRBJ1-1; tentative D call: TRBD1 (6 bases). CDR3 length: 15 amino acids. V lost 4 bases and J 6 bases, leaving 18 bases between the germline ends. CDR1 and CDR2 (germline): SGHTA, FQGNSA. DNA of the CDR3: TGTGCCAGCAGCTCCCATCAAGGGGGTTTGCCTGAAGCTTTCTTT. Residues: CASSSHQGGLPEAFF.

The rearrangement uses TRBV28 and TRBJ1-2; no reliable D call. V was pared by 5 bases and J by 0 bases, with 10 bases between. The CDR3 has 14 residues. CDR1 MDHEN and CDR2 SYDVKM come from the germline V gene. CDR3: CASSRPLANYGYTF. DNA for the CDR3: TGTGCCAGCAGTCGCCCGCTGGCTAACTATGGCTACACCTTC.

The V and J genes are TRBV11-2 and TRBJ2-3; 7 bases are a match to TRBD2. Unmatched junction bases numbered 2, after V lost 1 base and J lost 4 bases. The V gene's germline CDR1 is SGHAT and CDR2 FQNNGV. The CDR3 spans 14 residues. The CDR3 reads CASSLGGGADTQYF. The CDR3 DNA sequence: TGTGCCAGCAGCTTAGGGGGGGGGGCAGATACGCAGTATTTT. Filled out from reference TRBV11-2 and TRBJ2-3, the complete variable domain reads EAGVAQSPRYKIIEKRQSVAFWCNPISGHATLYWYQQILGQGPKLLIQFQNNGVVDDSQLPKDRFSAERLKGVDSTLKIQPAKLEDSAVYLCASSLGGGADTQYFGPGTRLTVL.

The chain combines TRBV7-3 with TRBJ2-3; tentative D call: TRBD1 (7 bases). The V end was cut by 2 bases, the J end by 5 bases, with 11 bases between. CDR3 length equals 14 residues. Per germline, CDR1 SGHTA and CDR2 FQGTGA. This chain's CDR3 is CASSLSGGKDTQYF. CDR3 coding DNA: TGTGCCAGCAGCTTATCAGGGGGGAAAGATACGCAGTATTTT.

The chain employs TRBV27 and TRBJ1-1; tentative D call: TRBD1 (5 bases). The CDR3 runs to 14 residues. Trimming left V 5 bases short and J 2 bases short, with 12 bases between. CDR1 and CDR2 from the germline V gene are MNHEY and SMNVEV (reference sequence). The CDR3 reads CASSIRQPNTEAFF. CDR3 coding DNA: TGTGCCAGCAGTATTCGACAGCCCAACACTGAAGCTTTCTTT.

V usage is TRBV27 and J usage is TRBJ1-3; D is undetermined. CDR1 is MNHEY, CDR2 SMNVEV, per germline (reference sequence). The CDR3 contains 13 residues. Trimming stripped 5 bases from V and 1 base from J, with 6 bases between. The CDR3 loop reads CASSRVSGNTIYF. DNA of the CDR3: TGTGCCAGCAGTCGGGTGTCTGGAAACACCATATATTTT.

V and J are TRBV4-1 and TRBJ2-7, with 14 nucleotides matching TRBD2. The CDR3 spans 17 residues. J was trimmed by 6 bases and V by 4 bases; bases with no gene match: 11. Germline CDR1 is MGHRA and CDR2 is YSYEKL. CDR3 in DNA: TGCGCCAGCAGCCGGGGACTAGCGGGAGCCGATTTAGTCGAGCAGTACTTC. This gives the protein CASSRGLAGADLVEQYF.

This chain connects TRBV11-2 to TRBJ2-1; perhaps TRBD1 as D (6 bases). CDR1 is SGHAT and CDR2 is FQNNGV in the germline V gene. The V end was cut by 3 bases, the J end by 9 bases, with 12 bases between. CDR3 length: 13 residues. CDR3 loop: CASSLTSGVEQFF. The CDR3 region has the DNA TGTGCCAGCAGCTTGACTTCAGGGGTTGAGCAGTTCTTC.

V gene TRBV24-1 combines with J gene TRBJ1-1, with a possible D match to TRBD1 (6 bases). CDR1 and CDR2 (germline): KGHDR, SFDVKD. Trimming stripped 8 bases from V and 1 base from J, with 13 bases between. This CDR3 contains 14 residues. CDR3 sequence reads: CATTDGQPNTEAFF. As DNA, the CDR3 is TGTGCCACCACCGACGGACAGCCGAACACTGAAGCTTTCTTT.

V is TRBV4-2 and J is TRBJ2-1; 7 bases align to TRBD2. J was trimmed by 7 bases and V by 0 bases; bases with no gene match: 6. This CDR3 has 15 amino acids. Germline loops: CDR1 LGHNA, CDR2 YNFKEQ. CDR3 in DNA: TGTGCCAGCAGCCAAGATGGGATGCGGGAGAATGAGCAGTTCTTC. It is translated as CASSQDGMRENEQFF.

The CDR3 reads CSARDRVFGSYNEQFF. In nucleotides, the CDR3 is TGCAGTGCTAGAGATAGGGTCTTCGGCTCCTACAATGAGCAGTTCTTC. V is TRBV20-1 and J is TRBJ2-1; D remains unclear. Germline values: CDR1 DFQATT, CDR2 SNEGSKA (reference sequence). CDR3 size: 16 residues. Trimming stripped 0 bases from V and 0 bases from J, with 12 bases between.